These 28 T cell receptor beta chains came from one sample sequenced in a study of T-cell reconstitution after alpha-beta-depleted transplantation in children. The authors prepared the TCRbeta library with unique molecular identifiers. TCRdb re-called the PCR reads with MiXCR, one entry per CDR3 protein. The data hold fewer than 350,000 distinct CDR3 sequences, with roughly a tenth observed a single time. The starting material was PBMCs, obtained before TCRalphabeta/CD19-depleted stem cell transplant. The receptors here all came from a boy under three years old with acute myeloid leukemia, due to receive a stem cell transplant.

This clonotype was counted at least ten times. The DNA of the CDR3 is TGCGCCAGCAGCCAGACCGATTACTACGAGCAGTACTTC. Translating it yields CASSQTDYYEQYF. The chain combines TRBV5-1 with TRBJ2-7; D uncertain. Germline values: CDR1 SGHRS, CDR2 YFSETQ. This CDR3 comprises 13 residues. V was pared by 4 bases and J by 3 bases, with 11 bases between.

By proportion, this clonotype is medium-sized. The chain has TRBV19 and TRBJ1-2; TRBD1 might be the D (6 bases). Germline V gene sequence: CDR1 LNHDA, CDR2 SQIVND (reference sequence). Trimming stripped 8 bases from V and 4 bases from J, with 20 bases between. This CDR3 has 15 residues. CDR3 amino acids: CASGPGGATTYGYTF. The DNA for the CDR3 is TGTGCCAGTGGGCCGGGGGGGGCTACAACCTATGGCTACACCTTC. The entire variable domain, with the rest obtained from reference TRBV19 and TRBJ1-2, is as follows: DGGITQSPKYLFRKEGQNVTLSCEQNLNHDAMYWYRQDPGQGLRLIYYSQIVNDFQKGDIAEGYSVSREKKESFPLTVTSAQKNPTAFYLCASGPGGATTYGYTFGSGTRLTVV.

The sample holds many counts of this clonotype. This chain joins TRBV5-1 and TRBJ2-7; D possibly corresponds to TRBD2 (5 bases). The V end was cut by 0 bases, the J end by 7 bases, with 23 bases between. The CDR3 totals 17 residues. Germline V gene lookup returns CDR1 SGHRS and CDR2 YFSETQ. The CDR3 DNA reads TGCGCCAGCAGCTTGGGAACTCCTTGGGTCGATACGGGGGAGCAGTACTTC. It yields the protein CASSLGTPWVDTGEQYF.

This CDR3 is CSARDPLRGYTF. CDR3 nucleotides: TGCAGTGCTAGAGATCCCCTGCGGGGCTACACCTTC. The chain employs TRBV20-1 and TRBJ1-2; D gene unclear. Per the germline V gene, CDR1 is DFQATT and CDR2 is SNEGSKA (reference sequence). V lost 0 bases to trimming and J lost 8 bases, with 10 bases between them. The CDR3 is 12 amino acids.

This clonotype was detected ten times or more. The chain is built from TRBV20-1 and TRBJ2-3, with D tentatively TRBD1 or TRBD2 (6 bases each). The V gene's germline CDR1 is DFQATT and CDR2 SNEGSKA (reference sequence). With 1 base removed from V and 3 bases from J, the gap between germline ends came to 14 bases. CDR3 length: 15 residues. The CDR3 spells CSARAGGQGTDTQYF. CDR3 bases: TGCAGTGCTAGAGCCGGGGGCCAGGGGACAGATACGCAGTATTTT.

This clonotype has at least ten counts. This chain joins TRBV7-3 and TRBJ2-2; D is uncertain. V dropped 1 base and J dropped 0 bases, with 9 bases sitting between them. Germline CDR1 and CDR2: SGHTA and FQGTGA. The CDR3 spans 16 residues. The CDR3 region has the DNA TGTGCCAGCAGCTTAAGGGCAGGCGCGAACACCGGGGAGCTGTTTTTT. Translating it yields CASSLRAGANTGELFF.

This clonotype was observed at least ten times. The chain uses TRBV28 and TRBJ2-4, with TRBD2 as a possible D gene (5 bases). V lost 5 bases to trimming and J lost 4 bases, with 15 bases between them. Germline V gives CDR1 MDHEN, CDR2 SYDVKM. The CDR3 sequence is 15 residues long. CDR3 nucleotides: TGTGCCAGCAGTCCCGGTAGTCCGGGGAAAAACATTCAGTACTTC. Translation: CASSPGSPGKNIQYF.

This clonotype came up many times. V usage is TRBV7-3 and J usage is TRBJ2-2; 9 bases line up with TRBD1. From germline, CDR1 is SGHTA and CDR2 FQGTGA. The trim removed 4 bases at V and 5 bases at J, leaving 5 bases unmatched. This CDR3 comprises 15 residues. CDR3 DNA sequence: TGTGCCAGCAGCTCTACTGGACAGGGGACCGGGGAGCTGTTTTTT. Translation gives CASSSTGQGTGELFF.

In its sample, this clonotype was seen many times. The rearrangement uses TRBV27 and TRBJ1-5, with a possible D match to TRBD1 (5 bases). With 3 bases removed from V and 2 bases from J, the gap between germline ends came to 11 bases. Looked up from germline, CDR1 is MNHEY and CDR2 is SMNVEV (reference sequence). This CDR3 comprises 15 residues. This CDR3 is CASSLGLPGNQPQHF. CDR3 nucleotide sequence: TGTGCCAGCAGTTTGGGACTTCCAGGCAATCAGCCCCAGCATTTT.

This sequence joins TRBV12-3 or TRBV12-4 and TRBJ2-4, with a tentative D call TRBD1 (7 bases). V lost 4 bases and J 5 bases, leaving 9 bases between the germline ends. The length of the CDR3 is 13 residues. CDR3 sequence (DNA): TGTGCCAGCAGTTCAGGGGGGCAAAACATTCAGTACTTC. Translation gives CASSSGGQNIQYF.

This clonotype has ten or more counts. The chain joins TRBV29-1 to TRBJ2-1; 9 nucleotides align to TRBD1. Germline assignment: CDR1 SQVTM and CDR2 ANQGSEA. Trimming removed 3 bases from V and 9 bases from J; junction bases left unmatched: 9. This CDR3 has 14 residues. For the CDR3, the DNA is TGCAGCGTTGAGCCAGGACAGGGGAGGAGTGAGCAGTTCTTC. Encoded protein: CSVEPGQGRSEQFF.

This clonotype has a count of ten or more. The rearrangement links TRBV12-3 or TRBV12-4 to TRBJ2-7; D perhaps matches TRBD2 (6 bases). The length of the CDR3 is 15 residues. The germline V and J ends were trimmed by 2 bases and 1 base, with 12 bases remaining between them. CDR3 DNA: TGTGCCAGCAGTTTATTGGGACTGGGTTCCTACGAGCAGTACTTC. It yields the protein CASSLLGLGSYEQYF.

This clonotype has at least ten counts. The rearrangement links TRBV20-1 to TRBJ2-3; D is ambiguous. V was cut by 3 bases and J by 0 bases, with 10 bases left in between. The CDR3 is 14 residues long. The V gene's germline CDR1 is DFQATT and CDR2 SNEGSKA (reference sequence). This chain's CDR3 is CSASLTASTDTQYF. The CDR3 coding sequence is TGCAGTGCTAGTTTGACTGCTAGCACAGATACGCAGTATTTT.

This clonotype showed up many times. The CDR3 DNA sequence: TGTGCCAGCAGCTCCTCACAAAAGCGGGGGAACTACGAGCAGTACTTC. Its translation: CASSSSQKRGNYEQYF. V gene TRBV7-8 combines with J gene TRBJ2-7, with 8 nucleotides matching TRBD2. The CDR3 loop spans 16 amino acids. The trim removed 4 bases at V and 3 bases at J, leaving 11 bases unmatched. CDR1 and CDR2 from the germline V gene are SGHVS and FQNEAQ.

Ten or more counts support this clonotype. The genes are TRBV7-2 and TRBJ1-1, with D possibly matching TRBD1 (6 bases). This CDR3 comprises 15 residues. Trimming took off 0 bases at V and 6 bases at J, with 14 bases between the two ends. Germline V lookup: CDR1 SGHTA, CDR2 FQGNSA. The CDR3 here is CASSLANRGRSEAFF. DNA of the CDR3: TGTGCCAGCAGCTTAGCGAATCGGGGGCGATCTGAAGCTTTCTTT. Complete variable domain (other parts from reference TRBV7-2 and TRBJ1-1): GAGVSQSPSNKVTEKGKDVELRCDPISGHTALYWYRQSLGQGLEFLIYFQGNSAPDKSGLPSDRFSAERTGGSVSTLTIQRTQQEDSAVYLCASSLANRGRSEAFFGQGTRLTVV.

This clonotype showed up many times. V and J are TRBV5-1 and TRBJ2-2; D is uncertain. V gave up 9 bases and J gave up 2 bases, with 14 bases separating them. The CDR3 length is 14 residues. Germline V lookup: CDR1 SGHRS, CDR2 YFSETQ. For the CDR3, the DNA is TGCGCCAACCCGGAGAAGGAAAACACCGGGGAGCTGTTTTTT. This translates into CANPEKENTGELFF. Based on the CDR3 plus reference TRBV5-1 and TRBJ2-2, the full variable domain is KAGVTQTPRYLIKTRGQQVTLSCSPISGHRSVSWYQQTPGQGLQFLFEYFSETQRNKGNFPGRFSGRQFSNSRSEMNVSTLELGDSALYLCANPEKENTGELFFGEGSRLTVL.

The genes are TRBV5-6 and TRBJ2-5, with TRBD2 as a possible D gene (5 bases). The CDR3 is 15 residues long. Trimming took off 0 bases at V and 4 bases at J, with 13 bases between the two ends. Germline CDR1 is SGHDT and CDR2 is YYEEEE. CDR3 nucleotides: TGTGCCAGCAGCTTGGATCTCGGAGAGGGAGAGACCCAGTACTTC. As protein: CASSLDLGEGETQYF.

This clonotype has more than one count but fewer than ten. The rearrangement uses TRBV5-1 and TRBJ1-1; weak D call: TRBD1 (5 bases). Per germline, CDR1 SGHRS and CDR2 YFSETQ. Trimming took off 0 bases at V and 1 base at J, with 10 bases between the two ends. There are 15 residues in the CDR3. In nucleotides, the CDR3 is TGCGCCAGCAGCTTGGTCGGGGGGGGGAACACTGAAGCTTTCTTT. The encoded protein is CASSLVGGGNTEAFF.

At least ten counts were recorded for this clonotype. The chain joins TRBV5-1 to TRBJ2-3; the match to TRBD1 covers 11 bases. The CDR3 covers 17 residues. CDR1 SGHRS and CDR2 YFSETQ come from the germline V gene. V lost 3 bases, J lost 7 bases, and 13 bases stayed unmatched. CDR3 in amino acids: CASSWRARTGGFYTQYF. As DNA, the CDR3 is TGCGCCAGCAGCTGGAGGGCGAGGACAGGGGGCTTCTATACGCAGTATTTT.

In its sample, this clonotype was seen a few times. The rearrangement joins TRBV10-3 to TRBJ2-7, with 11 bases aligning to TRBD1. Germline CDR1 and CDR2: ENHRY and SYGVKD. The junction had 6 bases not matched to a gene; V was cut back by 10 bases and J by 7 bases. The CDR3 runs 12 residues. Here the CDR3 reads CATGQGAGEQYF. The CDR3 nucleotides read TGTGCCACCGGACAGGGGGCGGGGGAGCAGTACTTC.

This clonotype occurred a few times. This chain links TRBV7-2 with TRBJ2-7, with 9 bases lining up with TRBD1. Germline V lookup: CDR1 SGHTA, CDR2 FQGNSA. This CDR3 comprises 15 residues. V lost 3 bases to trimming and J lost 3 bases; unmatched junction nucleotides: 6. CDR3 DNA sequence: TGTGCCAGCAGCTTGGGGACAGGGACTTTCTACGAGCAGTACTTC. As protein: CASSLGTGTFYEQYF.

The chain couples TRBV20-1 to TRBJ1-4; D unresolved. The ends were cut back, 0 bases at V and 1 base at J, with 9 bases in the middle. CDR1 DFQATT and CDR2 SNEGSKA come from the germline V gene (reference sequence). There are 15 residues in the CDR3. In DNA form, the CDR3 reads TGCAGTGCTAGAGATCTTTCGGAAACTAATGAAAAACTGTTTTTT. Protein sequence: CSARDLSETNEKLFF.

The table lists this clonotype with many counts. The chain couples TRBV2 to TRBJ2-3; maybe TRBD1 (6 bases). This CDR3 spans 14 amino acids. Trimming left V 5 bases short and J 6 bases short, with 15 bases between. From germline, CDR1 is SNHLY and CDR2 FYNNEI. CDR3 region: CASSRQASGDTQYF. The CDR3 DNA reads TGTGCCAGCAGTAGACAGGCCTCGGGGGATACGCAGTATTTT.

This clonotype occurred a few times. The rearrangement links TRBV4-3 to TRBJ1-6, with D hard to call. Trimming removed 0 bases from V and 8 bases from J, with 14 bases in between. The CDR3 has 16 residues. CDR1 is LGHNA and CDR2 is YSLEER in the germline V gene. CDR3 nucleotide sequence: TGCGCCAGCAGCCAAGATCGGGAGGCCCCTTATTCACCCCTCCACTTT. Its protein product is CASSQDREAPYSPLHF.

This clonotype was picked up many times. V and J are TRBV5-1 and TRBJ2-5; possibly TRBD1 for D (6 bases). V was pared by 5 bases and J by 1 base, with 15 bases between. From germline, CDR1 is SGHRS and CDR2 YFSETQ. The CDR3 totals 15 residues. CDR3 nucleotide sequence: TGCGCCAGCAGGGATTCCGGGACATCCCAAGAGACCCAGTACTTC. Translating it yields CASRDSGTSQETQYF.

In the case of this clonotype: An end of the junction does not agree with germline; a read error may underlie this. V usage is TRBV28 and J usage is TRBJ2-7; no definite D call. Germline V gene sequence: CDR1 MDHEN, CDR2 SYDVKM. This CDR3 has 11 amino acids. The CDR3 protein is CASSLRYEQHF. As DNA, the CDR3 is TGTGCCAGCAGTCTGCGCTACGAGCAGCACTTC.

This clonotype has at least ten counts. This chain uses TRBV5-1 with TRBJ1-3, with D perhaps matching TRBD1 (5 bases). CDR1 SGHRS and CDR2 YFSETQ come from the germline V gene. The CDR3 spans 15 residues. Between the trimmed V and J ends, which lost 4 bases and 0 bases, there was a span of 11 bases. The CDR3 here is CASSRDCCSGNTIYF. DNA for the CDR3: TGCGCCAGCAGCCGGGACTGTTGCTCTGGAAACACCATATATTTT. The entire variable domain, with the rest obtained from reference TRBV5-1 and TRBJ1-3, is as follows: KAGVTQTPRYLIKTRGQQVTLSCSPISGHRSVSWYQQTPGQGLQFLFEYFSETQRNKGNFPGRFSGRQFSNSRSEMNVSTLELGDSALYLCASSRDCCSGNTIYFGEGSWLTVV.

Ten or more counts support this clonotype. In DNA, the CDR3 is TGTGCCAGCAGCTTTAGCGGGGGGCTTGACGAGCAGTACTTC. Its translation is CASSFSGGLDEQYF. The rearrangement links TRBV7-3 to TRBJ2-7, with TRBD2 matching 10 bases. Per germline, CDR1 SGHTA and CDR2 FQGTGA. The CDR3 totals 14 residues. The junction had 4 bases not matched to a gene; V was cut back by 3 bases and J by 5 bases.